This T cell receptor beta chain was recovered during a study of chemoradiotherapy in HPV16-positive cancers. At the level of the study: A couple of HPV16-positive patients' cells yielded candidate HPV-specific clones and common motifs. Whole-study findings and limits: Candidate HPV-specific clones and E7-related TCR motifs grew in tumor during treatment. Functional assays defining HPV-specific T cells used only a couple of HPV16-positive patients.

CDR3 length: 15 amino acids. Between the trimmed V and J ends, which lost 2 bases and 2 bases, there was a span of 10 bases. Germline CDR1 and CDR2: KGHSH and LQKENI. Libraries were prepared by immunoSEQ multiplex PCR; TCRdb keeps only in-frame clonotypes and omits some of them. The sample carries tens of thousands of clones, roughly 89% recorded once. Repertoires were sampled repeatedly during chemoradiotherapy. As for this clone: The antigen is undetermined.

This clonotype originated in a human donor with HPV-associated anogenital cancer. The sample in question was blood, obtained from a patient who underwent chemoradiotherapy. V is TRBV18 and J is TRBJ1-5, with D tentatively TRBD1 (6 bases). CDR3 nucleotides: TGTGCCAGCTCACCAAGCAGGGGAGGCAATCAGCCCCAGCATTTT. Protein: CASSPSRGGNQPQHF.